A selection of T cell receptor beta chains follows, all from one sample in a study of blood T cell repertoires in COVID-19. The assay was immunoSEQ multiplex PCR, and TCRdb's table has in-frame clones only and misses some. The sample shows about 280,000 clones, around 90% of them seen only once. The sequencing input was PBMCs or T cells enriched from blood (not recorded which). The source of these receptors is a man aged 40-49 years who had been exposed to COVID-19. Both conserved end residues are trimmed from each CDR3.

TRBJ2-1 | TRBV6-4 | ASRLSSGMGNEQF
TRBJ1-5 | TRBV30 | AWANRANQPQH
TRBJ1-1 | TRBV19 | ASNLQGNTEAF
TRBJ2-5 | TRBV9 | ASSPVGREETQY
TRBJ2-1 | TRBV29-1 | SVDSGSEQF
TRBJ2-3 | TRBV5-1 | ASRTGPLTDTQY
TRBJ1-4 | TRBV2 | ASSIDRVSEKLF
TRBJ1-4 | TRBV27 | ASSIIYSGTDEKLF
TRBJ2-7 | TRBV7-2 | ASSLAGTGVYYEQY
TRBJ1-1 | TRBV5-1 | ASRSADTNTEAF
TRBJ2-3 | TRBV19 | ASSESGGMTDTQY
TRBJ1-1 | TRBV9 | ASSVEQGAEAF
TRBJ2-3 | TRBV19 | ASSSYGTSGRWDTQY
TRBJ1-1 | TRBV19 | ASSPGMNTEAF
TRBJ1-1 | TRBV28 | ASSQLRYRGGNTEAF
TRBJ2-1 | TRBV5-4 | ASRSGTANNEQF
TRBJ2-7 | TRBV7-9 | ASSPSTGTGVYEQY
TRBJ1-1 | TRBV10-3 | AIGTERNTEAF
TRBJ1-2 | TRBV29-1 | SVTGTERQDGYT
TRBJ1-1 | TRBV5-6 | ASSHLPGTTEAF
TRBJ2-4 | TRBV4-3 | ASSQEGTAGGWNIQY
TRBJ1-1 | TRBV30 | AWNYASGGANTEAF
TRBJ1-5 | TRBV6-5 | ASRTEQGWKQPQH
TRBJ2-1 | TRBV2 | AGQSGLNEQF
TRBJ2-1 | TRBV6-4 | ASSDATGRF
TRBJ1-4 | TRBV18 | ASSPFQASTNEKLF
TRBJ2-3 | TRBV7-8 | ASSLTRTGGADTQY